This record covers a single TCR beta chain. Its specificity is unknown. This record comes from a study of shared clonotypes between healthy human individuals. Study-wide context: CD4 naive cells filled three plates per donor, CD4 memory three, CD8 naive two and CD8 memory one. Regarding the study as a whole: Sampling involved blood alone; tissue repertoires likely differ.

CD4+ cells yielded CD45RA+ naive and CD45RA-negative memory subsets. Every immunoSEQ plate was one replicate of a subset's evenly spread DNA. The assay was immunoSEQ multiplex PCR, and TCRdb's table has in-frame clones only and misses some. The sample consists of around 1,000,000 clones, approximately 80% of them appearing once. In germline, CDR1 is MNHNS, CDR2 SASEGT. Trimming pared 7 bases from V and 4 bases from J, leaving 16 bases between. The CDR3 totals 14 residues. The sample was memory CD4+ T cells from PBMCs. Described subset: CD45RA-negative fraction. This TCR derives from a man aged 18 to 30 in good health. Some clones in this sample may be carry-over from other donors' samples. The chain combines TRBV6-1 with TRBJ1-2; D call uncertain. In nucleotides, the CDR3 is TGTGCCAGCAACCAAGCGTGGGGAGCCTATGGCTACACCTTC. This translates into CASNQAWGAYGYTF.